A selection of T cell receptor beta chains follows, all from one sample in a study of cytomegalovirus exposure and HLA in healthy donors. Data came from immunoSEQ multiplex PCR; TCRdb stores just in-frame clones and leaves some out. The sample contains 100,000 to 120,000 clones, around 80% of which appear only once. The material sequenced was PBMCs. Receptors were obtained from a woman aged 60-70 years in good health and CMV-seropositive. CDR3s include the opening cysteine and the closing phenylalanine or tryptophan. The D gene is left open where the match is weak. Expanded clones get a size class; other rows say once, few or many, or leave the size out.

v_call: TRBV6-5; clone_size: .; j_call: TRBJ2-1; d_call: TRBD2; cdr3_aa: CASHPGLAAGGEQFF; cdr3_nt: TGTGCCAGTCATCCGGGACTAGCGGCCGGGGGTGAGCAGTTCTTC
v_call: TRBV11-2; clone_size: .; j_call: TRBJ2-7; d_call: TRBD2; cdr3_aa: CASSLVGGSMYEQYF; cdr3_nt: TGTGCCAGCAGCTTAGTCGGCGGGAGTATGTACGAGCAGTACTTC
v_call: TRBV7-6; clone_size: .; j_call: TRBJ1-3; d_call: TRBD1; cdr3_aa: CASSRSPLTRQGLSGNTIYF; cdr3_nt: TGTGCCAGCAGCCGATCTCCCTTGACCAGACAGGGCCTCTCTGGAAACACCATATATTTT
v_call: TRBV9; clone_size: .; j_call: TRBJ2-7; d_call: TRBD2; cdr3_aa: CASSGDSGNPYEQYF; cdr3_nt: TGTGCCAGCAGCGGGGATAGCGGGAATCCCTACGAGCAGTACTTC
v_call: TRBV29-1; clone_size: .; j_call: TRBJ2-1; d_call: .; cdr3_aa: CSVLRANEQFF; cdr3_nt: TGCAGCGTTCTTAGAGCCAATGAGCAGTTCTTC
v_call: TRBV11-2; clone_size: once; j_call: TRBJ1-2; d_call: .; cdr3_aa: CASSLVTGGGYTF; cdr3_nt: TGTGCCAGCAGCTTAGTTACGGGTGGCGGCTACACCTTC
v_call: TRBV14; clone_size: .; j_call: TRBJ2-7; d_call: TRBD2; cdr3_aa: CASSQRFGWLADTSYEQYF; cdr3_nt: TGTGCCAGCAGCCAACGCTTTGGGTGGCTAGCGGACACTTCCTACGAGCAGTACTTC
v_call: TRBV9; clone_size: .; j_call: TRBJ1-3; d_call: .; cdr3_aa: CASSVAFQGFAGNTIYF; cdr3_nt: TGTGCCAGCAGCGTAGCTTTTCAGGGGTTCGCTGGAAACACCATATATTTT
v_call: TRBV7-9; clone_size: few; j_call: TRBJ1-2; d_call: .; cdr3_aa: CSSSARNRKEAAYGYTF; cdr3_nt: TGTTCCAGCAGCGCCCGGAATAGGAAGGAAGCGGCCTATGGCTACACCTTC
v_call: TRBV27; clone_size: .; j_call: TRBJ2-7; d_call: TRBD1; cdr3_aa: CASSRSHRGLSYEQYF; cdr3_nt: TGTGCCAGCAGCCGATCACACAGGGGGCTTAGCTACGAGCAGTACTTC
v_call: TRBV28; clone_size: .; j_call: TRBJ2-1; d_call: TRBD1; cdr3_aa: CASAPGQGSRNSYNEQFF; cdr3_nt: TGTGCCAGCGCACCGGGACAGGGTTCGCGAAACTCCTACAATGAGCAGTTCTTC